These 15 T cell receptor beta chains originate from one sample sequenced in a study of blood T cell repertoires in COVID-19. Method: immunoSEQ multiplex PCR; TCRdb's copy keeps in-frame clones and lacks some. The profile shows under 200,000 clones, approximately 80% of them singletons. Sequences were obtained from peripheral blood. Receptors originate from a man between 60 and 70 years old with acute or convalescent COVID-19.

The CDR3 DNA reads TGTGCCAGCAGCGCTGCCGGGACAGGGAACTATGGCTACACCTTC. Encoded protein: CASSAAGTGNYGYTF. The V and J genes are TRBV9 and TRBJ1-2; 9 nucleotides align to TRBD1. The ends lost 3 bases at V and 2 bases at J; junction bases unmatched: 5. Germline V lookup: CDR1 SGDLS, CDR2 YYNGEE. The CDR3 has 15 amino acids. The full variable domain, completed using reference TRBV9 and TRBJ1-2, is DSGVTQTPKHLITATGQRVTLRCSPRSGDLSVYWYQQSLDQGLQFLIQYYNGEERAKGNILERFSAQQFPDLHSELNLSSLELGDSALYFCASSAAGTGNYGYTFGSGTRLTVV.

The genes are TRBV18 and TRBJ1-1; a weak D match, TRBD1 (5 bases). V was trimmed by 6 bases and J by 1 base, leaving 9 bases between them. The CDR3 consists of 13 residues. CDR1 and CDR2 from the germline V gene are KGHSH and LQKENI. The CDR3 spells CASSLGRNTEAFF. The CDR3, as DNA: TGTGCCAGCTCCTTGGGGCGGAACACTGAAGCTTTCTTT.

This chain joins TRBV18 and TRBJ1-2, with 10 bases fitting TRBD1. In germline, CDR1 is KGHSH, CDR2 LQKENI. The CDR3 covers 18 residues. V lost 3 bases to trimming and J lost 4 bases; unmatched junction nucleotides: 14. CDR3 amino acids: CASSPETGGAIPGYGYTF. The CDR3 nucleotides are TGTGCCAGCTCACCGGAGACAGGGGGCGCTATCCCGGGCTATGGCTACACCTTC. Using reference TRBV18 and TRBJ1-2 for the parts outside the CDR3, the full variable domain is NAGVMQNPRHLVRRRGQEARLRCSPMKGHSHVYWYRQLPEEGLKFMVYLQKENIIDESGMPKERFSAEFPKEGPSILRIQQVVRGDSAAYFCASSPETGGAIPGYGYTFGSGTRLTVV.

The genes are TRBV5-1 and TRBJ2-1; D possibly corresponds to TRBD2 (6 bases). The length of the CDR3 is 16 residues. Between the trimmed V and J ends, which lost 1 base and 6 bases, there was a span of 17 bases. From germline, CDR1 is SGHRS and CDR2 YFSETQ. The CDR3 loop is CASSLRRSPGGNEQFF. CDR3 in DNA: TGCGCCAGCAGCTTGAGGAGGAGCCCCGGGGGCAATGAGCAGTTCTTC.

Comment on this clone: Distinct nucleotide sequences in the sample also encode this CDR3. J is TRBJ2-3 and V is TRBV3-1 (or the pseudogene TRBV3-2); D is unresolved. Germline V gives CDR1 LGHDT, CDR2 YNNKEL (reference sequence). V was clipped by 4 bases and J by 0 bases, with 11 bases between them. This CDR3 contains 15 residues. CDR3 region: CASSRIEASTDTQYF. CDR3 in DNA: TGTGCCAGCAGCCGGATTGAGGCGAGCACAGATACGCAGTATTTT.

V is TRBV10-3 and J is TRBJ1-2; 9 nucleotides line up with TRBD1. The CDR3 spans 15 residues. V lost 3 bases and J lost 2; bases outside the gene matches: 4. Germline-derived CDR1 and CDR2 are ENHRY and SYGVKD. In DNA, the CDR3 is TGTGCCATCAGTGAAGGGACAGGGCCCAACTATGGCTACACCTTC. Protein sequence: CAISEGTGPNYGYTF.

The genes are TRBV5-8 and TRBJ1-1; TRBD1 is a possible D gene (5 bases). This CDR3 is built from 16 residues. Germline V gives CDR1 SGHTS, CDR2 YDEGEE. V shed 4 bases and J shed 6 bases, with 22 bases lying between them. The CDR3 sequence: CASSPLRAGPGAEAFF. CDR3 DNA sequence: TGTGCCAGCAGCCCTCTTAGGGCAGGGCCCGGAGCTGAAGCTTTCTTT.

The rearrangement links TRBV4-1 to TRBJ1-1; D is possibly TRBD1 (6 bases). The CDR3 contains 15 residues. V lost 1 base, J lost 11 bases, and 20 bases lay in between. Per the germline V gene, CDR1 is MGHRA and CDR2 is YSYEKL. CDR3 DNA sequence: TGCGCCAGCAGCCAAGGGCAGGGAAGTCAAACAGGGGCTTTCTTT. It encodes CASSQGQGSQTGAFF.

J is TRBJ1-2 and V is TRBV11-2; 7 nucleotides align to TRBD1. With V trimmed by 5 bases and J by 4 bases, 10 bases remained unmatched. Per germline, CDR1 SGHAT and CDR2 FQNNGV. CDR3 length: 15 amino acids. The CDR3 is CASSPRTGGRYGYTF. The CDR3 DNA is TGTGCCAGCAGCCCCCGGACAGGAGGACGCTATGGCTACACCTTC.

V is TRBV2 and J is TRBJ1-6, with D perhaps matching TRBD1 (5 bases). The CDR3 sequence is 13 residues long. Germline V gene sequence: CDR1 SNHLY, CDR2 FYNNEI. The V end lost 4 bases, the J end lost 10 bases, and 11 bases lay between the germline ends. The CDR3 DNA follows: TGTGCCAGCAGTGGAATTCAGGGATCACCCCTCCACTTT. Translation: CASSGIQGSPLHF.

This chain uses TRBV7-9 with TRBJ2-1; TRBD2 might be the D (6 bases). The V gene lost 7 bases and the J gene lost 4 bases, with 17 bases spanning the gap. Per germline, CDR1 SEHNR and CDR2 FQNEAQ (reference sequence). This CDR3 region has 15 residues. The CDR3 here is CASNSMTSPYNEQFF. CDR3 sequence (DNA): TGTGCCAGCAACTCCATGACTAGTCCGTACAATGAGCAGTTCTTC.

The V gene is TRBV6-5, the J gene TRBJ1-5; 7 nucleotides align to TRBD1. Germline V gives CDR1 MNHEY, CDR2 SVGAGI. The V segment lost 2 bases and the J segment 3 bases; nucleotides outside the gene matches: 7. The CDR3 sequence is 16 residues long. CDR3 in amino acids: CASSYLDRANNQPQHF. DNA of the CDR3: TGTGCCAGCAGTTACCTCGACAGGGCGAACAATCAGCCCCAGCATTTT.

The rearrangement joins TRBV27 to TRBJ2-5; no clear D. The CDR3 is made up of 15 amino acids. With 0 bases removed from V and 2 bases from J, the gap between germline ends came to 10 bases. CDR1 and CDR2 (germline): MNHEY, SMNVEV (reference sequence). The chain's CDR3 is CASSLSRQNQETQYF. In DNA form, the CDR3 reads TGTGCCAGCAGTTTATCGAGGCAGAATCAAGAGACCCAGTACTTC.

The gene calls are TRBV2 and TRBJ1-4; 7 bases fit TRBD1. CDR3 length: 13 amino acids. V lost 2 bases, J lost 14 bases, and 8 bases stayed unmatched. Per the germline V gene, CDR1 is SNHLY and CDR2 is FYNNEI. CDR3 in amino acids: CASSEQGVWGLFF. The CDR3 region has the DNA TGTGCCAGCAGTGAACAGGGGGTATGGGGGCTGTTTTTT.

The genes are TRBV27 and TRBJ1-5; D is undetermined. The V end lost 5 bases, the J end lost 4 bases, and 9 bases lay between the germline ends. The CDR3 runs 13 residues. CDR1 MNHEY and CDR2 SMNVEV come from the germline V gene (reference sequence). The CDR3 sequence is CASSPRANQPQHF. The CDR3 region has the DNA TGTGCCAGCAGTCCTCGCGCTAATCAGCCCCAGCATTTT.